Below are 12 T cell receptor beta chains sequenced from a single sample in a study of metastatic and nonmetastatic thyroid tumors. Each patient came to thyroid surgery without any prior treatment (of any kind). TCRdb reassembled clones from the PCR reads with MiXCR. The top ten hold 11% to 15% of the sample, which has tens of thousands of clones, roughly 27% seen once. Sequencing was carried out using tumor tissue. The receptors originated from a male donor with papillary thyroid cancer or a benign thyroid nodule (not recorded which). Some clones in this sample may be carry-over from other donors' samples.

This chain connects TRBV2 to TRBJ1-5; 7 bases align to TRBD1. The J segment lost 7 bases and the V segment lost 4 bases, leaving 4 bases of the junction unmatched. The germline V gene encodes CDR1 SNHLY and CDR2 FYNNEI. The CDR3 spans 13 residues. The CDR3 is CASSGGQAQPQHF. CDR3 nucleotides: TGTGCCAGCAGTGGCGGACAGGCCCAGCCCCAGCATTTT. Complete variable domain (other parts from reference TRBV2 and TRBJ1-5): EPEVTQTPSHQVTQMGQEVILRCVPISNHLYFYWYRQILGQKVEFLVSFYNNEISEKSEIFDDQFSVERPDGSNFTLKIRSTKLEDSAMYFCASSGGQAQPQHFGDGTRLSIL.

A few counts support this clone. An end of the junction differs from the germline gene, which may be a read error. V gene TRBV6-1 combines with J gene TRBJ2-7, with 7 bases that match TRBD1. The CDR3 sequence is 14 residues long. CDR1 and CDR2 (germline): MNHNS, SASEGT. The CDR3 DNA follows: TGTGCCAGCAGTCGACAGGGAGTGCCTTACGAGCAGTGCTTC. As protein: CASSRQGVPYEQCF.

The table lists this clone with many counts. The genes are TRBV12-3 or TRBV12-4 and TRBJ2-3; the D is unclear. Trimming removed 1 base at V and 11 bases at J, with 10 bases between. The CDR3 runs 12 residues. The CDR3 DNA reads TGTGCCAGCAGTTTAGAACCCCCGGGGCAGTATTTT. Its translation: CASSLEPPGQYF.

In its sample, this clone was seen a few times. The chain has TRBV28 and TRBJ1-5, with 7 positions matching TRBD1. The CDR3 is 16 amino acids. V shed 6 bases, J shed 4 bases, and the junction held 12 bases outside the gene matches. Germline CDR1 is MDHEN and CDR2 is SYDVKM. The CDR3 bases are TGTGCCAGCAGAACGGGCAGGGGGTCCTCTAATCAGCCCCAGCATTTT. This codes for CASRTGRGSSNQPQHF. Using reference TRBV28 and TRBJ1-5 for the parts outside the CDR3, the full variable domain is DVKVTQSSRYLVKRTGEKVFLECVQDMDHENMFWYRQDPGLGLRLIYFSYDVKMKEKGDIPEGYSVSREKKERFSLILESASTNQTSMYLCASRTGRGSSNQPQHFGDGTRLSIL.

The chain joins TRBV3-1 to TRBJ1-2, with D perhaps TRBD1 (5 bases). CDR1 and CDR2 (germline): LGHDT, YNNKEL (reference sequence). V lost 3 bases and J lost 6, with 11 bases in between. The CDR3 runs to 13 residues. In DNA, the CDR3 is TGTGCCAGCAGCCACAGGGCCGGAGATGGCTACACCTTC. Protein product: CASSHRAGDGYTF.

Details on this clone: A much larger clonotype is one base distant, so this may be a read error. Different DNA sequences within this sample yield the same CDR3. V usage is TRBV5-8 and J usage is TRBJ2-4; D not certain. In germline, CDR1 is SGHTS, CDR2 YDEGEE. This CDR3 contains 14 residues. CDR3 amino acids: CASSFKVAKNIQYF. The CDR3 nucleotides read TGTGCCAGTAGCTTTAAGGTAGCCAAAAACATTCAGTACTTC.

V and J are TRBV28 and TRBJ1-6; D remains ambiguous. The germline V and J ends were trimmed by 4 bases and 9 bases, with 10 bases remaining between them. This CDR3 region has 13 residues. The germline V gene has CDR1 MDHEN and CDR2 SYDVKM. CDR3 nucleotides: TGTGCCAGCAGTTACAAGAGGGTTTCACCCCTCCACTTT. The encoded protein is CASSYKRVSPLHF. The full variable domain, completed using reference TRBV28 and TRBJ1-6, is DVKVTQSSRYLVKRTGEKVFLECVQDMDHENMFWYRQDPGLGLRLIYFSYDVKMKEKGDIPEGYSVSREKKERFSLILESASTNQTSMYLCASSYKRVSPLHFGNGTRLTVT.

The chain employs TRBV7-9 and TRBJ2-2; the match to TRBD1 covers 10 bases. CDR1 is SEHNR and CDR2 is FQNEAQ in the germline V gene (reference sequence). The CDR3 spans 15 residues. V lost 5 bases and J lost 4; bases outside the gene matches: 4. CDR3 sequence reads: CASSLGTGATGELFF. The DNA of the CDR3 is TGTGCCAGCAGCCTTGGGACAGGGGCCACCGGGGAGCTGTTTTTT.

In its sample, this clone is medium-sized. The rearrangement links TRBV20-1 to TRBJ2-3, with D possibly being TRBD1 (6 bases). Germline CDR1 and CDR2: DFQATT and SNEGSKA (reference sequence). The CDR3 is 15 amino acids. Trimming removed 8 bases from V and 2 bases from J, with 20 bases in between. The CDR3 here is CSSKALGGPTDTQYF. DNA of the CDR3: TGCAGTTCCAAGGCGCTTGGGGGCCCCACAGATACGCAGTATTTT.

The chain carries TRBV5-1 and TRBJ2-7; D gene uncertain. The ends were cut back, 5 bases at V and 2 bases at J, with 11 bases in the middle. The CDR3 loop spans 13 amino acids. Germline V gene sequence: CDR1 SGHRS, CDR2 YFSETQ. DNA of the CDR3: TGCGCCAGCAGTGTCGGCGGAGCCTACGAGCAGTACTTC. It specifies CASSVGGAYEQYF.

The chain couples TRBV10-3 to TRBJ2-2; 7 bases are shared with TRBD2. This CDR3 is 14 amino acids long. The germline V gene encodes CDR1 ENHRY and CDR2 SYGVKD. CDR3 sequence reads: CVTTGLPNTGELFF. CDR3 DNA: TGTGTCACCACGGGACTACCGAACACCGGGGAGCTGTTTTTT.

This clone was counted between two and nine times. This chain uses TRBV12-3 or TRBV12-4 with TRBJ1-1; D not certain. The V gene lost 5 bases and the J gene lost 4 bases, with 8 bases spanning the gap. The CDR3 has 12 amino acids. The CDR3 reads CASSKVGTEAFF. The CDR3 DNA sequence: TGTGCCAGCAGTAAAGTAGGCACTGAAGCTTTCTTT.